What follows are 27 T cell receptor beta chains derived from one specimen sequenced in a study of shared clonotypes between healthy human individuals. Profiled with immunoSEQ multiplex PCR; TCRdb holds only in-frame clones, not every one. The sample carries more than 900,000 clones, around 78% recorded once. Sequenced: memory CD4+ T cells from PBMCs. Subset reported: CD45RA-negative fraction. Receptors were obtained from a young man in good health. Some clones in this sample may be carry-over from other donors' samples.

This clone was detected once. The CDR3 here is CASSPGTANNEQFF. The CDR3 nucleotides are TGTGCCAGCAGCCCCGGGACAGCCAACAATGAGCAGTTCTTC. This rearrangement joins TRBV7-2 to TRBJ2-1; 7 bases align to TRBD1. Trimming removed 5 bases from V and 5 bases from J; junction bases left unmatched: 6. The CDR3 is 14 amino acids. From germline, CDR1 is SGHTA and CDR2 FQGNSA.

The rearrangement links TRBV29-1 to TRBJ2-3, with D perhaps being TRBD1 or TRBD2 (5 bases each). Germline-derived CDR1 and CDR2 are SQVTM and ANQGSEA. The CDR3 spans 13 residues. The V gene lost 3 bases and the J gene lost 8 bases, with 15 bases spanning the gap. CDR3 protein: CSVEGERGGTQYF. The CDR3 DNA reads TGCAGCGTTGAGGGGGAACGCGGCGGTACGCAGTATTTT.

Comment on this clone: Other DNA sequences of this sample code for an identical CDR3. The chain joins TRBV9 to TRBJ2-2; TRBD2 matches at 12 bases. The CDR3 contains 15 residues. J was trimmed by 4 bases and V by 3 bases; bases with no gene match: 1. CDR1 is SGDLS, CDR2 YYNGEE, per germline. CDR3 DNA sequence: TGTGCCAGCAGCGGACTAGCGGGAGTCACCGGGGAGCTGTTTTTT. This encodes CASSGLAGVTGELFF.

The chain uses TRBV28 and TRBJ2-5, with D maybe TRBD2 (7 bases). This CDR3 contains 15 residues. Trimming took 3 bases from V and 5 from J, leaving 16 bases between them. CDR1 MDHEN and CDR2 SYDVKM come from the germline V gene. The CDR3 DNA reads TGTGCCAGCAGTTTTTTCGGGAAGGGGGGGGAGACCCAGTACTTC. Its protein product is CASSFFGKGGETQYF. Variable domain in full (rest from reference TRBV28 and TRBJ2-5): DVKVTQSSRYLVKRTGEKVFLECVQDMDHENMFWYRQDPGLGLRLIYFSYDVKMKEKGDIPEGYSVSREKKERFSLILESASTNQTSMYLCASSFFGKGGETQYFGPGTRLLVL.

This chain links TRBV2 with TRBJ1-1; possible D gene TRBD1, 5 bases. V lost 4 bases to trimming and J lost 10 bases, with 19 bases between them. Germline CDR1 and CDR2: SNHLY and FYNNEI. This CDR3 has 14 residues. The CDR3, as DNA: TGTGCCAGCAGTGGAGGTTCGGGGACCGCAGCAGCTTTCTTT. Its translation is CASSGGSGTAAAFF.

Comments on this clone: In the same sample, other DNA sequences code for this CDR3. In DNA form, the CDR3 reads TGCGCCAGCAGCTTGGGACAGGCTAATGAAAAACTGTTTTTT. Encoded protein: CASSLGQANEKLFF. This chain joins TRBV5-1 and TRBJ1-4; possible D gene TRBD1, 6 bases. Germline V gene lookup returns CDR1 SGHRS and CDR2 YFSETQ. This CDR3 has 14 residues. V gave up 0 bases and J gave up 3 bases, with 6 bases separating them. The full variable domain, with the rest looked up from reference TRBV5-1 and TRBJ1-4, is KAGVTQTPRYLIKTRGQQVTLSCSPISGHRSVSWYQQTPGQGLQFLFEYFSETQRNKGNFPGRFSGRQFSNSRSEMNVSTLELGDSALYLCASSLGQANEKLFFGSGTQLSVL.

The chain couples TRBV2 to TRBJ2-7; D possibly corresponds to TRBD2 (5 bases). CDR3 size: 12 residues. Trimming took 4 bases from V and 5 from J, leaving 9 bases between them. Germline CDR1 SNHLY, CDR2 FYNNEI. The CDR3 DNA reads TGTGCCAGCAGTGTTGTGCGGGACGAGCAGTACTTC. It encodes CASSVVRDEQYF. Using reference TRBV2 and TRBJ2-7 for the parts outside the CDR3, the full variable domain is EPEVTQTPSHQVTQMGQEVILRCVPISNHLYFYWYRQILGQKVEFLVSFYNNEISEKSEIFDDQFSVERPDGSNFTLKIRSTKLEDSAMYFCASSVVRDEQYFGPGTRLTVT.

The gene calls are TRBV5-6 and TRBJ2-5; TRBD2 matches 8 bases. CDR3 length: 15 amino acids. CDR1 SGHDT and CDR2 YYEEEE come from the germline V gene. V lost 0 bases, J lost 1 base, and 2 bases stayed unmatched. In DNA, the CDR3 is TGTGCCAGCAGCTTGGTTAGCGGGATCCAAGAGACCCAGTACTTC. Translated, it gives CASSLVSGIQETQYF.

V and J are TRBV5-1 and TRBJ2-7; 9 bases are shared with TRBD2. With 6 bases clipped from V and 1 base from J, the junction kept 5 bases outside the gene matches. This CDR3 is 14 amino acids long. Per the germline V gene, CDR1 is SGHRS and CDR2 is YFSETQ. This CDR3 reads CASTPSGISYEQYF. CDR3 in DNA: TGCGCCAGCACACCTAGCGGGATATCCTACGAGCAGTACTTC.

This clone came up a few times. The CDR3 spells CASSQGPGGLGNTIYF. DNA for the CDR3: TGCGCCAGCAGCCAAGGGCCGGGGGGCCTCGGAAACACCATATATTTT. The chain combines TRBV4-1 with TRBJ1-3, with TRBD1 as a possible D gene (6 bases). CDR3 length equals 16 residues. Trimming stripped 1 base from V and 4 bases from J, with 14 bases between. Germline lookup yields CDR1 MGHRA and CDR2 YSYEKL.

This sequence joins TRBV28 and TRBJ1-1, with 7 bases lining up with TRBD1. This CDR3 comprises 15 residues. The trim removed 4 bases at V and 1 base at J, leaving 6 bases unmatched. Germline CDR1 MDHEN, CDR2 SYDVKM. The CDR3 nucleotides read TGTGCCAGCAGTTCCTCACAGGGGTGGAACACTGAAGCTTTCTTT. This sequence encodes CASSSSQGWNTEAFF.

The chain uses TRBV5-4 and TRBJ2-1; 7 bases map to TRBD2. This CDR3 is 16 amino acids long. Germline lookup yields CDR1 SGHNT and CDR2 YYREEE (reference sequence). J gave up 0 bases and V 1 base, and 4 bases lay outside the gene matches. The CDR3 loop reads CASSLPSGGSYNEQFF. CDR3 coding DNA: TGTGCCAGCAGCTTGCCTAGCGGCGGCTCCTACAATGAGCAGTTCTTC.

The chain is built from TRBV29-1 and TRBJ2-5; D may be TRBD1 (6 bases). The germline CDR1 and CDR2 sequences are SQVTM and ANQGSEA. With 0 bases removed from V and 5 bases from J, the gap between germline ends came to 13 bases. This CDR3 spans 14 amino acids. CDR3 residues: CSVEDHLTGETQYF. CDR3 coding DNA: TGCAGCGTTGAAGATCACCTTACAGGGGAGACCCAGTACTTC.

Details on this clone: A read error may explain this, as a much larger clone is one base away. This chain links TRBV4-2 with TRBJ2-1, with 8 bases lining up with TRBD2. The CDR3 consists of 18 residues. Germline V gives CDR1 LGHNA, CDR2 YNFKEQ. Germline trimming cut 1 base from V and 3 bases from J; bases unmatched to any gene: 11. CDR3 nucleotide sequence: TGTGCCAGCAGCCAAGGCCCCACTACTAGCGGACTCTACAATGAGCAGTTCTTC. Its translation: CASSQGPTTSGLYNEQFF.

The genes are TRBV14 and TRBJ1-1; no clear D. CDR3 length equals 14 residues. Trimming cost V 0 bases and J 3 bases, with 8 bases left between them. Per the germline V gene, CDR1 is SGHDN and CDR2 is FVKESK. As DNA, the CDR3 is TGTGCCAGCAGCCAAGATCAGTCGGACACTGAAGCTTTCTTT. It encodes CASSQDQSDTEAFF.

The chain carries TRBV6-1 and TRBJ2-7; 8 nucleotides agree with TRBD1. The CDR3 runs to 15 residues. Germline CDR1 reads MNHNS; CDR2 reads SASEGT. The trim removed 4 bases at V and 2 bases at J, leaving 7 bases unmatched. As DNA, the CDR3 is TGTGCCAGCAGTGGGTGGACAGGGAGTCCCTACGAGCAGTACTTC. Its protein is CASSGWTGSPYEQYF.

This clone was picked up a small number of times. The genes are TRBV11-2 and TRBJ2-1, with D possibly matching TRBD2 (6 bases). The length of the CDR3 is 12 residues. Germline V gene data show CDR1 as SGHAT and CDR2 as FQNNGV. Trimming pared 3 bases from V and 16 bases from J, leaving 16 bases between. CDR3 in DNA: TGTGCCAGCAGCTTTCAGCGGGCACAAACATTCTTC. Its protein product is CASSFQRAQTFF.

Turning to this clone: Other DNA sequences in the same sample also yield this CDR3. The rearrangement links TRBV19 to TRBJ1-1; 7 bases line up with TRBD1. Per the germline V gene, CDR1 is LNHDA and CDR2 is SQIVND (reference sequence). V dropped 5 bases and J dropped 3; count of bases not matched to a gene: 3. This CDR3 has 13 amino acids. This chain's CDR3 is CASSSQGDTEAFF. Written as DNA, the CDR3 is TGTGCCAGTAGTTCCCAGGGGGACACTGAAGCTTTCTTT. Full variable domain (remainder filled in from reference TRBV19 and TRBJ1-1): DGGITQSPKYLFRKEGQNVTLSCEQNLNHDAMYWYRQDPGQGLRLIYYSQIVNDFQKGDIAEGYSVSREKKESFPLTVTSAQKNPTAFYLCASSSQGDTEAFFGQGTRLTVV.

The V and J genes are TRBV9 and TRBJ2-5, with D perhaps assigned TRBD1 or TRBD2 (7 bases each). Germline CDR1 and CDR2: SGDLS and YYNGEE. The CDR3 is 16 amino acids. V gave up 3 bases and J gave up 5 bases, with 20 bases separating them. The CDR3 nucleotides read TGTGCCAGCAGCGACGGACTTCTCCAGGGGGGGGAGACCCAGTACTTC. Its protein product is CASSDGLLQGGETQYF.

About this clone itself: The same CDR3 is also encoded by other DNA sequences in this sample. The genes are TRBV5-1 and TRBJ2-5; 7 nucleotides line up with TRBD1. The ends lost 0 bases at V and 3 bases at J; junction bases unmatched: 2. Per germline, CDR1 SGHRS and CDR2 YFSETQ. The CDR3 consists of 14 residues. CDR3 sequence (DNA): TGCGCCAGCAGCTTGGGGCAGGGGGAAGAGACCCAGTACTTC. This encodes CASSLGQGEETQYF.

This clone was seen more than once but under ten times. The chain joins TRBV6-1 to TRBJ2-2, with D possibly TRBD2 on 5 matching bases. The CDR3 totals 14 residues. Germline CDR1 MNHNS, CDR2 SASEGT. The V gene lost 6 bases and the J gene lost 0 bases, with 8 bases spanning the gap. CDR3 DNA: TGTGCCAGCAGGGCGGGCCCGAACACCGGGGAGCTGTTTTTT. As protein: CASRAGPNTGELFF.

The V and J genes are TRBV5-5 and TRBJ2-7; a weak D match, TRBD2 (6 bases). V lost 2 bases and J lost 2, with 20 bases in between. The CDR3 extends over 17 amino acids. In germline, CDR1 is SGHKS, CDR2 YYEKEE (reference sequence). The CDR3 is CASSFSLSGPLTYEQYF. CDR3 coding DNA: TGTGCCAGCAGCTTCTCCCTTAGCGGCCCACTTACCTACGAGCAGTACTTC.

V usage is TRBV27 and J usage is TRBJ1-2; TRBD1 agrees at 9 bases. Trimming cost V 4 bases and J 4 bases; bases outside gene matches: 10. Germline V gene sequence: CDR1 MNHEY, CDR2 SMNVEV (reference sequence). This CDR3 spans 16 amino acids. The CDR3 sequence is CASSSRIPTGGYGYTF. CDR3 coding DNA: TGTGCCAGCAGTTCCCGAATCCCGACAGGGGGCTATGGCTACACCTTC.

V usage is TRBV2 and J usage is TRBJ2-7; 7 nucleotides line up with TRBD1. Looked up from germline, CDR1 is SNHLY and CDR2 is FYNNEI. The CDR3 has 14 amino acids. V lost 8 bases, J lost 1 base, and 8 bases stayed unmatched. The CDR3 nucleotides read TGTGCCAGCGTGACAGACAGGGAGTCCTACGAGCAGTACTTC. As protein: CASVTDRESYEQYF.

This clone was observed a single time. This sequence joins TRBV5-1 and TRBJ2-7, with D possibly TRBD1 on 5 matching bases. CDR3 size: 15 residues. CDR1 and CDR2 from the germline V gene are SGHRS and YFSETQ. Trimming removed 0 bases from V and 1 base from J, with 11 bases in between. The CDR3 region has the DNA TGCGCCAGCAGCTTGGAGGACATACCTTCCTACGAGCAGTACTTC. This gives the protein CASSLEDIPSYEQYF.

Here the CDR3 DNA reads TGTGCCAGCAGCCAAGGGTCCAGCTACAATGAGCAGTTCTTC. Its protein product is CASSQGSSYNEQFF. The chain employs TRBV14 and TRBJ2-1; D is ambiguous. Trimming removed 1 base at V and 3 bases at J, with 7 bases between. The CDR3 sequence is 14 residues long. Germline CDR1 SGHDN, CDR2 FVKESK.

The CDR3, as DNA: TGCGCCAGCAGCCGGACAGGGAACAATTCACCCCTCCACTTT. Translated, it gives CASSRTGNNSPLHF. This sequence joins TRBV4-3 and TRBJ1-6, with 8 nucleotides matching TRBD1. V lost 4 bases, J lost 7 bases, and 3 bases stayed unmatched. This CDR3 has 14 amino acids. The V gene's germline CDR1 is LGHNA and CDR2 YSLEER.